Included here is one T cell receptor beta chain sequence, with context. This sample is part of a study of OX40 agonist ivuxolimab in advanced cancers. V was clipped by 1 base and J by 7 bases; unmatched bases: 5. Germline V CDR1 and CDR2: MNHEY, SMNVEV (reference sequence). The CDR3 covers 16 residues. Here immunoSEQ multiplex PCR was the method, and the copy in TCRdb shows in-frame clones only, minus some. In the table there are 20,000 to 30,000 clones, around 86% of which are singletons. The sample here was CD4+ or CD8+ T cells sorted from blood, taken in a trial of the OX40 agonist ivuxolimab. V usage is TRBV27 and J usage is TRBJ2-1, with 12 bases fitting TRBD1. This clonotype originated in an adult with an advanced solid tumor such as melanoma, head and neck, liver or kidney cancer. CDR3 sequence (DNA): TGTGCCAGCAGTTTATTGGGACAGGGGGCGACGAATGAGCAGTTCTTC. Amino acid sequence: CASSLLGQGATNEQFF.